This T cell receptor (beta chain) was sequenced in a study of beta chain features in type 1 diabetes (dated 2018 in TCRdb). General notes on the study: Mean age, gender distribution, total cell number and subset yield were not different between patients and healthy donors. A total of approximately 110,000,000 sorted cells were examined across all samples, and a strong correlation was observed between cell number per subset and RNA yield. In the study, recently diagnosed type 1 diabetes patients and matched healthy donors were compared on the TCRB repertoires of their sorted circulating CD4+ T cell subsets. Regulatory and stem cell-like memory subsets were obtained from only 8 patients and roughly eight healthy donors, while naive and central memory subsets were obtained from all 28 donors.

The entire isolated RNA was reverse transcribed using the High Capacity cDNA Reverse Transcription Kit, and thus expressed TCRB transcripts were sequenced. Deep immunoSEQ sequencing was applied to naive, central memory and regulatory T cell samples, giving an average of about 3.6 million total reads per sample. Sorted cells were lysed in RLT buffer and RNA was extracted with DNase-treated RNeasy Micro or Mini kits, depending on cell number. Each cell subset was processed on its own to prevent cross-contamination, while patient and healthy donor samples were processed together. The immunoSEQ multiplex PCR was used to amplify TCRB sequences from cDNA, yielding 87-bp fragments that span the CDR3 region. Amplicons were sequenced on the Illumina HiSeq platform. The study's processing was this. PCR bias was corrected computationally using synthetic template baselines, and reads within Hamming distance 2 were collapsed, with unmergeable singletons discarded. Reads were aligned against IMGT to assign V, D and J genes, CDR3 length and insertions or deletions at six rearrangement sites. Within each subset, clonotype counts were normalized to sorted cell number, after which true diversity and Gini coefficients were computed with the tcR R package. The overlap coefficient, calculated on TCRB nucleotide sequences, was used to measure repertoire sharing. TCRdb limited this immuneACCESS table to in-frame rearrangements with V and J called. A share of clones is missing; checked studies link under half to unresolved V genes, and the rest is unexplained. The DNA gave D and trimming, while V, J and clone size come from that table. This sample has 95,000 to 150,000 clones in its table, and 16% of those were observed once. About 2.1% of the sample lies in the top ten.

Measured from the cysteine to the phenylalanine, the CDR3 is 15 residues long. Just CDR3 DNA is preserved here, 45 bases in frame from base 1. At the junction V is shortened by 4 bases and J by 5 bases; bases outside the gene matches: 7. Taken from the germline V gene, the CDR1 and CDR2 loops are LGHNA and YNFKEQ. Only a few counts were recorded for this clone. There is no known antigen for this receptor. No much larger clone exists at a distance of one base, and base qualities are not known. Results the study describes overall, beyond this receptor: HLA sub-analyses involved small numbers of individuals, so any influence of HLA type on TCRB rearrangement remained unresolved. Naive, central memory and regulatory TCRB repertoires appeared to be more similar among patients than among healthy donors. Shorter templates might be favored by PCR, yet because patient and control samples were amplified and corrected together, any such skew would affect both groups equally. Sequencing cDNA rather than genomic DNA could over-represent highly expressing activated cells, although activation and CD3 levels did not differ between groups. In all four CD4+ subsets, TCRB CDR3 length was moderately but significantly shorter in type 1 diabetes patients. Patients with type 1 diabetes made fewer insertions and deleted more nucleotides at VDJ recombination sites, implying thymic rearrangement abnormalities.

A single peripheral blood draw of about 116 mL on average was collected from each donor into heparinised tubes. A BD FACSAria II and a panel including CD45RO, CCR7, CD25, CD127, CD95 and CD27 were used to sort naive, central memory, regulatory and stem cell-like memory CD4+ T cells. A purity above 95% was achieved for all sorted populations. PBMCs were isolated right away by Lymphoprep density gradient centrifugation and were stained directly, without culture. To minimize batch effects, samples were stained and sorted in pairs, one healthy donor with one patient per experiment. The sample taken for sequencing was central memory CD4+ T cells from blood. The clonotype originates from a man younger than 45 with type 1 diabetes. The chain employs TRBV4-2 and TRBJ1-5, with 8 middle bases fitting TRBD1. The nucleotides are TGTGCCAGCAGCCGGACAGGGAGCGTGGATCAGCCCCAGCATTTT. The translation is CASSRTGSVDQPQHF.